A single sample is the source of the 28 T cell receptor beta chains below, sequenced in a study of cytomegalovirus exposure and HLA in healthy donors. Use of 60 Vbeta and 13 Jbeta primers characterized the PCR. The repertoire was sequenced with immunoSEQ multiplex PCR; TCRdb's copy has only in-frame clones and lacks some. Of about 160,000 clones listed, more than 60% are singletons. Sequenced material: PBMCs. These receptors were taken from a woman aged 50 to 60 in good health and CMV-seropositive.

This chain uses TRBV9 with TRBJ1-3, with 9 bases that match TRBD1. The CDR3 covers 15 residues. Trimming at V came to 4 bases and at J to 4 bases, leaving 6 bases not matched to a gene. Germline V gives CDR1 SGDLS, CDR2 YYNGEE. The CDR3 region is CASSSGQGQGNTIYF. DNA of the CDR3: TGTGCCAGCAGCTCAGGACAGGGGCAAGGAAACACCATATATTTT.

V is TRBV29-1 and J is TRBJ2-1, with TRBD2 matching 8 bases. CDR1 and CDR2 from the germline V gene are SQVTM and ANQGSEA. V was clipped by 3 bases and J by 10 bases; unmatched bases: 8. CDR3 length: 13 amino acids. The CDR3 spells CSVEASGPYEQFF. CDR3 DNA: TGCAGCGTTGAGGCTAGCGGGCCATACGAGCAGTTCTTC.

This clone was recorded a few times. The chain combines TRBV9 with TRBJ2-6, with 11 nucleotides matching TRBD2. From germline, CDR1 is SGDLS and CDR2 YYNGEE. The CDR3 sequence is 17 residues long. The V gene end was trimmed by 1 base and the J gene end by 2 bases; junction bases not matched to a gene: 2. The CDR3 region has the DNA TGTGCCAGCAGCGTACTAGCGGGGGGTGCTGGGGCCAACGTCCTGACTTTC. It codes for CASSVLAGGAGANVLTF.

This chain uses TRBV7-2 with TRBJ2-1, with 7 nucleotides matching TRBD2. This CDR3 region has 12 residues. Germline values: CDR1 SGHTA, CDR2 FQGNSA. Trimming removed 10 bases from V and 5 bases from J; junction bases left unmatched: 5. DNA of the CDR3: TGTGCCACTAAGCGGGGTAACAATGAGCAGTTCTTC. Its protein product is CATKRGNNEQFF.

The genes are TRBV5-1 and TRBJ1-1, with D perhaps matching TRBD1 (5 bases). Per germline, CDR1 SGHRS and CDR2 YFSETQ. This CDR3 is built from 16 residues. V lost 0 bases and J 0 bases, leaving 12 bases between the germline ends. In DNA form, the CDR3 reads TGCGCCAGCAGCTTGGGTGACAGCTCCATGAACACTGAAGCTTTCTTT. The encoded protein is CASSLGDSSMNTEAFF.

The rearrangement uses TRBV19 and TRBJ2-5, with a possible D match to TRBD1 (6 bases). The J call could be wrong; TRBJ2-7 is a better fit for the DNA end. There are 14 residues in the CDR3. Germline V gene lookup returns CDR1 LNHDA and CDR2 SQIVND (reference sequence). CDR3 nucleotides: TGTGCCAGTAGTGCCCGGGACACCTCCTACGAGCAGTACTTC. This translates into CASSARDTSYEQYF.

DNA of the CDR3: TGCGCCAGCAGCCAAGAGGACCGGGACAGGGTTAATGAAAAACTGTTTTTT. Translated, it gives CASSQEDRDRVNEKLFF. V and J are TRBV4-1 and TRBJ1-4; 9 bases agree with TRBD1. J gave up 4 bases and V 0 bases, and 6 bases lay outside the gene matches. The CDR3 has 17 residues. Germline V gene lookup returns CDR1 MGHRA and CDR2 YSYEKL.

The chain carries TRBV2 and TRBJ1-6; D call uncertain. The V end was cut by 3 bases, the J end by 12 bases, with 6 bases between. Germline CDR1 SNHLY, CDR2 FYNNEI. The CDR3 loop spans 11 amino acids. The CDR3 nucleotides are TGTGCCAGCAGTGATGCGAGACCCCTCCACTTT. Translation: CASSDARPLHF.

A few counts support this clone. The chain recombines TRBV27 with TRBJ1-1; no clear D. The CDR3 covers 13 residues. Germline V gene data show CDR1 as MNHEY and CDR2 as SMNVEV (reference sequence). V lost 4 bases, J lost 3 bases, and 9 bases lay in between. This CDR3 is CASSSSYYTEAFF. In DNA form, the CDR3 reads TGTGCCAGCAGTTCCTCCTATTACACTGAAGCTTTCTTT.

The chain carries TRBV25-1 and TRBJ1-4, with 8 nucleotides matching TRBD1. The CDR3 loop spans 15 amino acids. Germline values: CDR1 MGHDK, CDR2 SYGVNS. V gave up 2 bases and J gave up 5 bases; unmatched junction bases: 4. CDR3 region: CASSEPRQGNEKLFF. The CDR3 DNA reads as TGTGCCAGCAGTGAACCTCGACAGGGGAATGAAAAACTGTTTTTT.

V gene TRBV2 combines with J gene TRBJ1-4; 9 bases are a match to TRBD1. The CDR3 is 16 amino acids. The ends lost 10 bases at V and 0 bases at J; junction bases unmatched: 9. CDR1 is SNHLY and CDR2 is FYNNEI in the germline V gene. The CDR3 is CATTDRGLPTNEKLFF. In DNA, the CDR3 is TGTGCCACGACGGACAGGGGCCTCCCAACTAATGAAAAACTGTTTTTT.

J is TRBJ2-1 and V is TRBV21-1; TRBD2 was called by the table and not checked on the DNA. TRBV21-1 is assigned pseudogene status. The CDR3 extends over 16 amino acids. CDR3 sequence reads: CASSKEGLADYNEQFF. The CDR3 DNA sequence: TGTGCCAGCAGCAAAGAGGGACTAGCGGACTACAATGAGCAGTTCTTC.

The CDR3 DNA sequence: TGTGCCAGCAGCTTACCTCCGGGACAGGGAGGGGAGCTGTTTTTT. This translates into CASSLPPGQGGELFF. The chain combines TRBV7-2 with TRBJ2-2; 9 nucleotides line up with TRBD1. CDR1 SGHTA and CDR2 FQGNSA come from the germline V gene. With V trimmed by 2 bases and J by 8 bases, 6 bases remained unmatched. CDR3 length: 15 amino acids.

The V and J genes are TRBV29-1 and TRBJ2-7; weak D call: TRBD2 (5 bases). The CDR3 sequence is 12 residues long. In germline, CDR1 is SQVTM, CDR2 ANQGSEA. Trimming took off 5 bases at V and 7 bases at J, with 15 bases between the two ends. CDR3 nucleotides: TGCAGCGTTCTGAGTCGACGGGAAGAGCAGTACTTC. It yields the protein CSVLSRREEQYF.

This sequence joins TRBV9 and TRBJ2-1; maybe TRBD1 (5 bases). Germline loops: CDR1 SGDLS, CDR2 YYNGEE. The CDR3 has 21 residues. Deletions cut 1 base from V and 4 bases from J, with 30 bases between. Here the CDR3 DNA reads TGTGCCAGCAGCGTACCCCCCCGTTGCGGACACCCACCATACCTTTACAATGAGCAGTTCTTC. Its translation is CASSVPPRCGHPPYLYNEQFF.

The chain has TRBV21-1 and TRBJ1-1; whether TRBD1, the table's D call, matches the DNA was not checked. TRBV21-1 constitutes a pseudogene. The CDR3 contains 16 residues. The CDR3 coding sequence is TGTGCCAGCAGCAAAGGCATGGGACAGGGGGACACTGAAGCTTTCTTT. Translating gives CASSKGMGQGDTEAFF.

This clone was picked up one time. The chain employs TRBV2 and TRBJ2-5; the D gene is possibly TRBD2 (5 bases). Trimming stripped 11 bases from V and 2 bases from J, with 12 bases between. This CDR3 comprises 12 residues. Germline CDR1 is SNHLY and CDR2 is FYNNEI. The CDR3 loop reads CASWGAQETQYF. Here the CDR3 DNA reads TGTGCCTCGTGGGGAGCACAAGAGACCCAGTACTTC.

V usage is TRBV19 and J usage is TRBJ1-5; no clear D gene. The CDR3 is made up of 13 amino acids. The germline V gene encodes CDR1 LNHDA and CDR2 SQIVND (reference sequence). Trimming removed 5 bases from V and 2 bases from J, with 7 bases in between. CDR3 DNA sequence: TGTGCCAGTAGTTCAGCGCGCAATCAGCCCCAGCATTTT. Its translation: CASSSARNQPQHF.

This clone occurred a few times. The rearrangement joins TRBV19 to TRBJ2-2; a possible D gene is TRBD1 (5 bases). With 0 bases removed from V and 4 bases from J, the gap between germline ends came to 15 bases. In germline, CDR1 is LNHDA, CDR2 SQIVND (reference sequence). This CDR3 has 17 amino acids. CDR3 in DNA: TGTGCCAGTAGTATAGATCGGCTAGGGGTCGGCACCGGGGAGCTGTTTTTT. Residues: CASSIDRLGVGTGELFF.

The J gene is TRBJ2-1, the V gene TRBV19, with D possibly being TRBD2 (6 bases). The V and J ends lost 8 bases and 3 bases respectively, with 14 bases between them. CDR3 size: 14 residues. CDR1 and CDR2 from the germline V gene are LNHDA and SQIVND (reference sequence). CDR3 sequence reads: CASRRDWNYNEQFF. CDR3 DNA: TGTGCCAGTCGACGGGACTGGAACTACAATGAGCAGTTCTTC.

The gene calls are TRBV19 and TRBJ2-7; 10 nucleotides line up with TRBD2. V trimming: 5 bases; J trimming: 1 base; junction bases outside the gene matches: 5. The CDR3 contains 15 residues. Germline lookup yields CDR1 LNHDA and CDR2 SQIVND (reference sequence). CDR3 loop: CASSPVAGGSYEQYF. CDR3 DNA sequence: TGTGCCAGTAGTCCCGTAGCGGGGGGATCCTACGAGCAGTACTTC.

V is TRBV18 and J is TRBJ2-3, with TRBD1 matching over 8 bases. CDR3 length equals 16 residues. CDR1 is KGHSH, CDR2 LQKENI, per germline. V lost 3 bases to trimming and J lost 1 base; unmatched junction nucleotides: 6. Written as DNA, the CDR3 is TGTGCCAGCTCACCGGACAGGGCCGAGCGCACAGATACGCAGTATTTT. Its translation: CASSPDRAERTDTQYF. Full variable domain (missing parts from reference TRBV18 and TRBJ2-3): NAGVMQNPRHLVRRRGQEARLRCSPMKGHSHVYWYRQLPEEGLKFMVYLQKENIIDESGMPKERFSAEFPKEGPSILRIQQVVRGDSAAYFCASSPDRAERTDTQYFGPGTRLTVL.

V and J are TRBV7-9 and TRBJ2-5; D is undetermined. The J call may be incorrect, as the DNA end agrees better with TRBJ2-7. Germline V gene data show CDR1 as SEHNR and CDR2 as FQNEAQ (reference sequence). CDR3 length: 14 residues. Here the CDR3 DNA reads TGTGCCAGCAGCGTGGCTGGCGAGGCCTACGAGCAGTACTTC. It yields the protein CASSVAGEAYEQYF.

CDR3 nucleotides: TGTGCCAGCAGCCTTGCCGGGGGTGGAGCGGGACGCGAGACCCAGTACTTC. It codes for CASSLAGGGAGRETQYF. The chain has TRBV5-4 and TRBJ2-5; 7 bases map to TRBD2. The CDR3 loop spans 17 amino acids. After removal of 4 bases from V and 5 bases from J, the junction contained 17 bases not matched to a gene. Germline-derived CDR1 and CDR2 are SGHNT and YYREEE (reference sequence). The variable domain in full, completed from reference TRBV5-4 and TRBJ2-5, reads ETGVTQSPTHLIKTRGQQVTLRCSSQSGHNTVSWYQQALGQGPQFIFQYYREEENGRGNFPPRFSGLQFPNYSSELNVNALELDDSALYLCASSLAGGGAGRETQYFGPGTRLLVL.

The rearrangement joins TRBV28 to TRBJ2-7; 8 bases agree with TRBD2. Trimming took 7 bases from V and 4 from J; bases not matched to a gene: 12. CDR3 length: 15 residues. Germline loops: CDR1 MDHEN, CDR2 SYDVKM. The CDR3 DNA follows: TGTGCCAGCACCCCCTTACTAGCGGAACGATACGAGCAGTACTTC. Protein: CASTPLLAERYEQYF.

The chain links TRBV2 to TRBJ2-7; possibly TRBD1 for D (6 bases). The CDR3 consists of 15 residues. Germline V gives CDR1 SNHLY, CDR2 FYNNEI. Trimming left V 6 bases short and J 4 bases short, with 19 bases between. In DNA, the CDR3 is TGTGCCAGCAGGGGGTGGGGGCGTATAAGTTACGAGCAGTACTTC. Encoded protein: CASRGWGRISYEQYF.

This chain uses TRBV28 with TRBJ1-2, with D possibly TRBD1 on 5 matching bases. Trimming cost V 10 bases and J 0 bases, with 9 bases left between them. CDR1 and CDR2 (germline): MDHEN, SYDVKM. The CDR3 runs to 12 residues. The CDR3 DNA reads TGTGCCACCCGACAGACTAACTATGGCTACACCTTC. This translates into CATRQTNYGYTF.

This sequence joins TRBV7-2 and TRBJ2-2; TRBD2 is a possible D gene (6 bases). Germline assignment: CDR1 SGHTA and CDR2 FQGNSA. The CDR3 has 14 amino acids. The V end was cut by 5 bases, the J end by 6 bases, with 13 bases between. The CDR3 is CASSAIWGAGELFF. For the CDR3, the DNA is TGTGCCAGCAGCGCCATCTGGGGGGCCGGGGAGCTGTTTTTT. Combining the CDR3 with reference TRBV7-2 and TRBJ2-2 gives the whole variable domain GAGVSQSPSNKVTEKGKDVELRCDPISGHTALYWYRQSLGQGLEFLIYFQGNSAPDKSGLPSDRFSAERTGGSVSTLTIQRTQQEDSAVYLCASSAIWGAGELFFGEGSRLTVL.